What follows are 21 T cell receptor beta chains derived from one specimen sequenced in a study of OX40 agonist ivuxolimab in advanced cancers. Profiled with immunoSEQ multiplex PCR; TCRdb holds only in-frame clones, not every one. The table lists more than 85,000 clones, about 90% of them singletons, with 1.5% to 2% in the top ten. The sample consisted of CD4+ or CD8+ T cells sorted from blood, taken in a trial of the OX40 agonist ivuxolimab. The receptor source for this set is an adult with an advanced solid tumor such as melanoma, head and neck, liver or kidney cancer.

V and J are TRBV5-4 and TRBJ2-2, with D uncertain. From germline, CDR1 is SGHNT and CDR2 YYREEE (reference sequence). Trimming shortened V by 0 bases and J by 0 bases, and 3 bases separated the two germline ends. The CDR3 loop spans 14 amino acids. This CDR3 reads CASSLDPNTGELFF. In nucleotides, the CDR3 is TGTGCCAGCAGCTTGGACCCGAACACCGGGGAGCTGTTTTTT. The whole variable domain, remainder taken from reference TRBV5-4 and TRBJ2-2, is ETGVTQSPTHLIKTRGQQVTLRCSSQSGHNTVSWYQQALGQGPQFIFQYYREEENGRGNFPPRFSGLQFPNYSSELNVNALELDDSALYLCASSLDPNTGELFFGEGSRLTVL.

The V call is TRBV27, the J call TRBJ1-1; D is unclear. Trimming left V 2 bases short and J 8 bases short, with 12 bases between. Germline V lookup: CDR1 MNHEY, CDR2 SMNVEV (reference sequence). This CDR3 is built from 13 residues. In DNA, the CDR3 is TGTGCCAGCAGTTTAAGAGGGCCCGGGGAAGCTTTCTTT. This sequence encodes CASSLRGPGEAFF.

In its sample, this clone was seen a few times. The chain has TRBV21-1 and TRBJ2-7; TRBD2 is the table's D call, not checked against the DNA. TRBV21-1 is marked as a pseudogene. This CDR3 is built from 18 residues. The CDR3 loop reads CASSNIYYVRGSSYEQYF. CDR3 bases: TGTGCCAGCAGCAACATCTATTACGTGCGCGGTAGCTCCTACGAGCAGTACTTC.

The rearrangement links TRBV9 to TRBJ1-5; D ambiguous. Germline loops: CDR1 SGDLS, CDR2 YYNGEE. This CDR3 region has 12 residues. Trimming cost V 10 bases and J 2 bases, with 10 bases left between them. CDR3 coding DNA: TGTGCCGAAGCTACGGGCAATCAGCCCCAGCATTTT. As protein: CAEATGNQPQHF.

The chain links TRBV28 to TRBJ2-7, with 10 bases identical to TRBD2. The junction had 9 bases not matched to a gene; V was cut back by 5 bases and J by 5 bases. Germline loops: CDR1 MDHEN, CDR2 SYDVKM. CDR3 length: 15 amino acids. The CDR3 DNA reads as TGTGCCAGCAGTCCACGGACTAGCGGCCTTGACGAGCAGTACTTC. It codes for CASSPRTSGLDEQYF. Looking up the rest from reference TRBV28 and TRBJ2-7 gives the full variable domain: DVKVTQSSRYLVKRTGEKVFLECVQDMDHENMFWYRQDPGLGLRLIYFSYDVKMKEKGDIPEGYSVSREKKERFSLILESASTNQTSMYLCASSPRTSGLDEQYFGPGTRLTVT.

The chain combines TRBV5-1 with TRBJ1-4; perhaps TRBD1 as D (5 bases). V was shortened by 4 bases and J by 6 bases, with 10 bases between the two germline ends. In germline, CDR1 is SGHRS, CDR2 YFSETQ. There are 13 residues in the CDR3. The CDR3 bases are TGCGCCAGCAGCGGACTGGGGGATGAAAAACTGTTTTTT. Encoded protein: CASSGLGDEKLFF.

The gene calls are TRBV11-3 and TRBJ2-4, with D maybe TRBD2 (6 bases). The V gene's germline CDR1 is SGHNT and CDR2 YENEEA. Trimming stripped 1 base from V and 9 bases from J, with 10 bases between. The CDR3 contains 13 residues. The CDR3 loop reads CASSLVEGGIQYF. The CDR3 coding sequence is TGTGCCAGCAGCTTAGTGGAGGGCGGCATTCAGTACTTC.

The chain is built from TRBV6-6 and TRBJ1-1; D unclear. V lost 6 bases to trimming and J lost 0 bases, with 5 bases between them. Germline V CDR1 and CDR2: MNHNY, SVGAGI (reference sequence). The CDR3 is 12 residues long. Here the CDR3 DNA reads TGTGCCAGCAGCCGCATGAACACTGAAGCTTTCTTT. Its translation is CASSRMNTEAFF.

This chain uses TRBV30 with TRBJ2-3; 7 bases are a match to TRBD2. Per germline, CDR1 GTSNPN and CDR2 SVGIG (reference sequence). The CDR3 is made up of 13 amino acids. The trim removed 8 bases at V and 3 bases at J, leaving 8 bases unmatched. CDR3 coding DNA: TGTGCCGGTTCAAGGGGAGGGACAGATACGCAGTATTTT. This codes for CAGSRGGTDTQYF.

The J gene is TRBJ1-1, the V gene TRBV19; D not resolved. The CDR3 extends over 14 amino acids. Trimming removed 5 bases from V and 10 bases from J, with 20 bases in between. Germline V lookup: CDR1 LNHDA, CDR2 SQIVND (reference sequence). The CDR3, as DNA: TGTGCCAGTAGTTTGGGCAGGCTCGATCCGAGAGCTTTCTTT. Its protein product is CASSLGRLDPRAFF.

V and J are TRBV28 and TRBJ2-5; D could derive from TRBD1 or TRBD2 (6 bases each). The ends were cut back, 2 bases at V and 5 bases at J, with 24 bases in the middle. The V gene's germline CDR1 is MDHEN and CDR2 SYDVKM. This CDR3 has 18 residues. The chain's CDR3 is CASSLDRRGGGPRETQYF. The CDR3 coding sequence is TGTGCCAGCAGTTTAGACAGGCGAGGTGGAGGGCCCAGGGAGACCCAGTACTTC.

The chain uses TRBV2 and TRBJ2-7, with a tentative D call TRBD2 (6 bases). Trimming took off 3 bases at V and 4 bases at J, with 25 bases between the two ends. There are 18 residues in the CDR3. From germline, CDR1 is SNHLY and CDR2 FYNNEI. CDR3 DNA: TGTGCCAGCAGTGAGTCGCGGAGAGGACTAACCCACCCGTACGAGCAGTACTTC. Protein sequence: CASSESRRGLTHPYEQYF.

The J gene is TRBJ1-5, the V gene TRBV19; D remains ambiguous. Per the germline V gene, CDR1 is LNHDA and CDR2 is SQIVND (reference sequence). V lost 9 bases and J 4 bases, leaving 16 bases between the germline ends. CDR3 length equals 14 residues. DNA of the CDR3: TGTGCCAGCACCACCAGCTCGGGAAATCAGCCCCAGCATTTT. Residues: CASTTSSGNQPQHF.

The chain joins TRBV19 to TRBJ1-5, with a weak D call TRBD1 (6 bases). This CDR3 has 16 amino acids. Germline-derived CDR1 and CDR2 are LNHDA and SQIVND (reference sequence). The V end was cut by 3 bases, the J end by 0 bases, with 12 bases between. DNA for the CDR3: TGTGCCAGTAGTATCGGCAGGGGATATAGCAATCAGCCCCAGCATTTT. It specifies CASSIGRGYSNQPQHF.

V and J are TRBV12-2 and TRBJ1-3; the D segment call TRBD1 is taken from the table without a DNA check. TRBV12-2 is a documented pseudogene. There are 20 residues in the CDR3. The CDR3 protein is CASRVFSRDSVPLSGNTIYF. CDR3 in DNA: TGTGCAAGTCGCGTATTCTCCCGGGACAGTGTCCCTCTCTCTGGAAACACCATATATTTT.

CDR3: CASSLLGAGYIQYF. In nucleotides, the CDR3 is TGTGCCAGCAGCTTGTTGGGGGCCGGGTACATTCAGTACTTC. The J gene is TRBJ2-4, the V gene TRBV5-6, with TRBD1 as a possible D gene (6 bases). Trimming took off 1 base at V and 8 bases at J, with 13 bases between the two ends. The CDR3 is 14 residues long. The V gene's germline CDR1 is SGHDT and CDR2 YYEEEE.

The chain joins TRBV19 to TRBJ2-2, with D tentatively TRBD2 (5 bases). From germline, CDR1 is LNHDA and CDR2 SQIVND (reference sequence). V shed 1 base and J shed 5 bases, with 14 bases lying between them. The CDR3 totals 16 residues. CDR3 bases: TGTGCCAGTAGTATAGTGAAATCGGGGTGGACCGGGGAGCTGTTTTTT. It specifies CASSIVKSGWTGELFF.

V usage is TRBV2 and J usage is TRBJ2-2; D remains unclear. The CDR3 covers 15 residues. V lost 3 bases and J lost 5, with 13 bases in between. Germline CDR1 reads SNHLY; CDR2 reads FYNNEI. The CDR3 nucleotides read TGTGCCAGCAGTGATTTGAAGGGTCGGACCGGGGAGCTGTTTTTT. Translation gives CASSDLKGRTGELFF.

This chain joins TRBV2 and TRBJ2-3, with 7 bases fitting TRBD2. Trimming removed 4 bases from V and 6 bases from J; junction bases left unmatched: 4. In germline, CDR1 is SNHLY, CDR2 FYNNEI. The CDR3 spans 13 residues. The CDR3 coding sequence is TGTGCCAGCAGTGTGAACGGGGGGGATACGCAGTATTTT. Its protein is CASSVNGGDTQYF.

The chain links TRBV5-1 to TRBJ2-5; 9 bases align to TRBD1. There are 16 residues in the CDR3. The V segment lost 0 bases and the J segment 4 bases; nucleotides outside the gene matches: 7. Germline CDR1 is SGHRS and CDR2 is YFSETQ. CDR3 sequence (DNA): TGCGCCAGCAGCTTGGGACAGGGGGTATCATTAGAGACCCAGTACTTC. This encodes CASSLGQGVSLETQYF.

This chain uses TRBV9 with TRBJ2-3; 10 positions agree with TRBD1. The CDR3 is made up of 16 amino acids. The germline CDR1 and CDR2 sequences are SGDLS and YYNGEE. Trimming removed 2 bases from V and 1 base from J; junction bases left unmatched: 4. The CDR3 DNA sequence: TGTGCCAGCAGCGTGGCCGGGACAGGGGGCACAGATACGCAGTATTTT. It specifies CASSVAGTGGTDTQYF. The variable domain in full, with the rest retrieved from reference TRBV9 and TRBJ2-3, is DSGVTQTPKHLITATGQRVTLRCSPRSGDLSVYWYQQSLDQGLQFLIQYYNGEERAKGNILERFSAQQFPDLHSELNLSSLELGDSALYFCASSVAGTGGTDTQYFGPGTRLTVL.